These 5 T cell receptor beta chains came from one sample sequenced in a study of blood T cells in healthy people across ages (dated by TCRdb to between 2014 and 2017). Library construction relied on 5' RACE. Sequencing was performed on an Illumina HiSeq 2500. A second roughly 7 to 12 cycle PCR used a sample-barcoded 5' primer and a J-beta primer mix. TCRdb trimmed the raw reads at Q25, called clones with MiXCR and kept productive beta chains. Identical CDR3 protein sequences are pooled into one entry, listed with their most common genes and DNA. The sample has about 1 million distinct CDR3 sequences on record, around 43% of them singletons. The top ten clones comprise approximately 17% of the sample. The specimen was blood. The origin of the receptors is a woman aged 55-69 years in good health.

The genes are TRBV3-1 and TRBJ2-3; D gene ambiguous. This CDR3 is 15 amino acids long. Between the trimmed V and J ends, which lost 4 bases and 6 bases, there was a span of 17 bases. Germline V lookup: CDR1 LGHDT, CDR2 YNNKEL (reference sequence). The DNA of the CDR3 is TGTGCCAGCAGCCCACGCCCTGGGTACGTGGATACGCAGTATTTT. It is translated as CASSPRPGYVDTQYF.

The chain links TRBV4-1 to TRBJ2-7; 7 bases fit TRBD2. The trim removed 5 bases at V and 0 bases at J, leaving 4 bases unmatched. CDR1 MGHRA and CDR2 YSYEKL come from the germline V gene. The CDR3 totals 14 residues. CDR3 protein: CASSTLAASYEQYF. As DNA, the CDR3 is TGCGCCAGCAGCACCCTAGCGGCCTCCTACGAGCAGTACTTC.

V gene TRBV24-1 combines with J gene TRBJ2-5; a possible D gene is TRBD1 (6 bases). Germline V lookup: CDR1 KGHDR, CDR2 SFDVKD. The CDR3 is made up of 16 amino acids. V shed 2 bases and J shed 3 bases, with 15 bases lying between them. CDR3 loop: CATSDWGRDNEETQYF. CDR3 in DNA: TGTGCCACCAGTGATTGGGGCCGGGACAACGAAGAGACCCAGTACTTC.

This clonotype was counted only a few times. V usage is TRBV6-4 and J usage is TRBJ2-1; maybe TRBD2 (5 bases). CDR1 MRHNA and CDR2 SNTAGT come from the germline V gene. This CDR3 is built from 14 residues. Trimming stripped 6 bases from V and 3 bases from J, with 12 bases between. The CDR3 DNA sequence: TGTGCCAGCAGCCCGGACTTCATCTACAATGAGCAGTTCTTC. It codes for CASSPDFIYNEQFF.

This rearrangement joins TRBV7-8 to TRBJ2-7; D unclear. V lost 1 base and J 0 bases, leaving 10 bases between the germline ends. There are 15 residues in the CDR3. Germline V gives CDR1 SGHVS, CDR2 FQNEAQ. CDR3 residues: CASSLGRADSYEQYF. CDR3 in DNA: TGTGCCAGCAGCTTAGGTCGGGCGGACTCCTACGAGCAGTACTTC. The complete variable domain, with remaining parts taken from reference TRBV7-8 and TRBJ2-7, reads GAGVSQSPRYKVAKRGQDVALRCDPISGHVSLFWYQQALGQGPEFLTYFQNEAQLDKSGLPSDRFFAERPEGSVSTLKIQRTQQEDSAVYLCASSLGRADSYEQYFGPGTRLTVT.